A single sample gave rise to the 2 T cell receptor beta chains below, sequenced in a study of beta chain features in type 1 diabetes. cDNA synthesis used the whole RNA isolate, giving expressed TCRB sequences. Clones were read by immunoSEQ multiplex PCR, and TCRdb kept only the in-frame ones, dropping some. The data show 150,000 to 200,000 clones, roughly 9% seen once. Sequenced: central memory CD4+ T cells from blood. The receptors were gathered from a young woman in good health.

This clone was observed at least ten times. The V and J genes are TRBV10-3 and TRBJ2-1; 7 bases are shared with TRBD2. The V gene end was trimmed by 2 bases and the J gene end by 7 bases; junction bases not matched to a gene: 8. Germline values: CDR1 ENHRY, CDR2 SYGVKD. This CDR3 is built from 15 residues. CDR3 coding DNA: TGTGCCATCAGTGAGCGGGGGGATCTGGGGAATGAGCAGTTCTTC. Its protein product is CAISERGDLGNEQFF.

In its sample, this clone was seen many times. The CDR3 protein is CASSQETRGPYEQYF. In DNA form, the CDR3 reads TGTGCCAGCAGCCAAGAAACCAGGGGGCCCTACGAGCAGTACTTC. The rearrangement uses TRBV4-2 and TRBJ2-7, with 8 bases that match TRBD1. With 0 bases clipped from V and 2 bases from J, the junction kept 3 bases outside the gene matches. CDR1 is LGHNA and CDR2 is YNFKEQ in the germline V gene. CDR3 size: 15 residues.